The present entry profiles one TCR beta chain with its context. Its antigen is as yet unknown. A much larger clonotype is one base distant, so this may be a read error. This entry belongs to a study of T cell repertoires in cytomegalovirus infection. This CDR3 region has 11 residues. Trimming took 10 bases from V and 5 from J, leaving 12 bases between them. Germline V gene sequence: CDR1 MDHEN, CDR2 SYDVKM. Study observations and caveats: HLA-C-restricted CMV-specific TCR beta clonotypes were dominant in the ex vivo response.

Each CDR3 protein is one row after TCRdb ran MiXCR on the reads. The table records some 120,000 distinct CDR3 sequences, roughly a tenth of them present only once. Sample: PBMCs, sequenced either directly or after in vitro stimulation (not recorded which). The origin of this receptor is a human donor in good health (CMV status not recorded). Some clones in this sample may be carry-over from other donors' samples. This rearrangement joins TRBV28 to TRBJ2-7; D call uncertain. The CDR3: CATLGPNEQYF. The CDR3 DNA follows: TGTGCCACCCTGGGCCCCAACGAGCAGTACTTC.